These T cell receptor beta chains were read from a single sample in a study of CD8+ T cells in alopecia areata. Only in-frame clones appear in the TCRdb table, and some are missing; sequencing was by immunoSEQ multiplex PCR. The sample contains 110,000 or so clones, about 60% of which appear only once. The sequenced sample was NKG2D-low CD8+ T cells sorted from blood. The receptors shown here come from a human donor with alopecia areata. The CDR3 runs from the conserved cysteine through the conserved F or W. The D gene is left open where the match is weak. Clone size is given for some rows only: seen once, a few or many times, or a class if the clone is expanded.

TRBV2	.	.	TRBJ2-5	TGTGCCAGCAGTGGCCCTCAAGACGGACCAGGAGAGACCCAGTACTTC	CASSGPQDGPGETQYF
TRBV7-2	.	few	TRBJ2-1	TGTGCCAGCAGCTTACCGCAGGACACGGAGTTCTTC	CASSLPQDTEFF
TRBV10-2	.	.	TRBJ2-7	TGCGCCAGCATTGGTAGCTCCTACGAGCAGTACTTC	CASIGSSYEQYF
TRBV27	TRBD1	few	TRBJ2-7	TGTGCCACAACCGGGACAGGCGGCCACGAGCAGTACTTC	CATTGTGGHEQYF
TRBV4-2	.	.	TRBJ2-1	TGTGCCAGCAGCCACATAGGGGAATCGATCAATGAGCAGTTCTTC	CASSHIGESINEQFF
TRBV28	.	few	TRBJ2-2	TGTGCCAGCAGAAGGACAAACACCGGGGAGCTGTTTTTT	CASRRTNTGELFF
TRBV28	.	few	TRBJ2-3	TGTGCCAGCAGTTTTTGGGGGCCCATCACAGATACGCAGTATTTT	CASSFWGPITDTQYF
TRBV6-5	.	.	TRBJ2-7	TGTGCCAGCAGGCCAGTACAATATATGGAGCAGTACTTC	CASRPVQYMEQYF
TRBV25-1	TRBD1	.	TRBJ1-1	TGTGCCAGCAGGACAGGGGCGGAAGCTTTCTTT	CASRTGAEAFF
TRBV2	.	.	TRBJ2-3	TGTGCCAGCAGTGGGGAGGAGGATACGCAGTATTTT	CASSGEEDTQYF
TRBV13	.	.	TRBJ2-7	TGTGCCAGCAGCTCCTCCTTGCGGGACTACGAGCAGTACTTC	CASSSSLRDYEQYF
TRBV28	.	few	TRBJ2-4	TGTGCCAGCAGGGACAGCGGAGCCGCGGACATTCAGTACTTC	CASRDSGAADIQYF
TRBV28	.	once	TRBJ1-5	TGTGCCAGCAGTCCACGGGGACTTCGGTTTTCCCAGCATTTT	CASSPRGLRFSQHF
TRBV7-9	.	few	TRBJ2-7	TGTGCCAGCAGCTTAGTTAATCAGCGGCAGGGCTACGAGCAGTACTTC	CASSLVNQRQGYEQYF
TRBV7-9	TRBD1	.	TRBJ2-5	TGTGCCAGCAGCTTGGCGGACAGGGGATCCCAAGAGACCCAGTACTTC	CASSLADRGSQETQYF
TRBV25-1	.	.	TRBJ2-7	TGTGCCAGCAGTGACTATTCCTACGAGCAGTACTTC	CASSDYSYEQYF
TRBV7-7	TRBD2	.	TRBJ2-2	TGTGCTAGCAGCTCCCTAGCGGGAGGGACCGGGGAGCTGTTTTTT	CASSSLAGGTGELFF
TRBV6-5	.	.	TRBJ1-2	TGTGCCAGCAGTAATCCACAGTACTCTTATGGCTACACCTTC	CASSNPQYSYGYTF
TRBV28	.	few	TRBJ2-5	TGTGCCAGCAGTGTTCAGTTCCCCTCGCAGTACTTC	CASSVQFPSQYF
TRBV7-8	.	few	TRBJ2-1	TGTGCCAGCAGCTTTGGTAGCCAGTTTGAGCAGTTCTTC	CASSFGSQFEQFF
TRBV6-5	.	.	TRBJ2-5	TGTGCCAGCAGTTATCTGTACCAAGAGACCCAGTACTTC	CASSYLYQETQYF
TRBV28	.	.	TRBJ2-5	TGTGCCAGCAGCCCGACAGGCCAAGAGACCCAGTACTTC	CASSPTGQETQYF
TRBV5-4	TRBD2	.	TRBJ2-7	TGTGCCAGCAGCGCCCCGGGACTAGCGGTATACGAGCAGTACTTC	CASSAPGLAVYEQYF
TRBV5-1	.	few	TRBJ2-7	TGCGCCAGCAGCTTAGACTCACTTACGTCGGAGCAGTACTTC	CASSLDSLTSEQYF
TRBV30	.	.	TRBJ2-1	TGTGCCTGGGGACTTGGGACTTTGAGTGAGCAGTTCTTC	CAWGLGTLSEQFF
TRBV27	.	few	TRBJ2-3	TGTGCCAGCACCCTATCACTCGCTAGCACAGATACGCAGTATTTT	CASTLSLASTDTQYF
TRBV6-5	.	.	TRBJ1-5	TGTGCCAGCAGCTTGTCTTCGGGGGGCTTGCAGCCCCAGCATTTT	CASSLSSGGLQPQHF
TRBV7-9	TRBD2	.	TRBJ2-7	TGTGCCAGCAGCCCAGAGCCGCGGGGGGACTACGAGCAGTACTTC	CASSPEPRGDYEQYF
TRBV4-2	.	.	TRBJ1-3	TGTGCCAGCAGCCAAGATTTTCCGGGAAACACCATATATTTT	CASSQDFPGNTIYF
TRBV6-6	.	.	TRBJ2-6	TGTGCCAGCAGTTACTTATCCGGGACATCGCCTACTTTC	CASSYLSGTSPTF
TRBV5-6	.	.	TRBJ1-2	TGTGCCAGCAGCTTGGGGGACCGCTATGGCTACACCTTC	CASSLGDRYGYTF
TRBV5-4	.	.	TRBJ2-1	TGTGCCAGCAGCCAAGAGCGGCCAGGGGATGAGCAGTTCTTC	CASSQERPGDEQFF
TRBV19	.	.	TRBJ2-1	TGTGCCAGTAGTATTATGGGGAGAGGCTACGACAATGAGCAGTTCTTC	CASSIMGRGYDNEQFF
TRBV2	.	.	TRBJ1-1	TGTGCCAGCAGTGAACTAGGACGGGTGAACACTGAAGCTTTCTTT	CASSELGRVNTEAFF
TRBV5-1	.	.	TRBJ1-1	TGCGCCAGCAGCTTGGGGACAAGTTTCAACACTGAAGCTTTCTTT	CASSLGTSFNTEAFF
TRBV7-2	TRBD2	once	TRBJ2-5	TGTGCCAGCAGCCACGGGTTTGCGGGAGATGAGACCCAGTACTTC	CASSHGFAGDETQYF
TRBV9	.	once	TRBJ2-1	TGTGCCAGCAGCGTAGACGCGGACTACAATGAGCAGTTCTTC	CASSVDADYNEQFF
TRBV10-3	TRBD1	.	TRBJ2-3	TGTGCCATCAGTGACAGGGGGCGAGGAGATACGCAGTATTTT	CAISDRGRGDTQYF
TRBV29-1	TRBD2	.	TRBJ2-1	TGCAGCGTTGAATGCCGACTAGCGCACACGGGCCATGAGCAGTTCTTC	CSVECRLAHTGHEQFF
TRBV29-1	.	few	TRBJ2-2	TGCAGCGTTGAAGGTTACACCGGGGAGCTGTTTTTT	CSVEGYTGELFF
TRBV28	.	.	TRBJ2-1	TGTGCCAGCAGTTTGCTTGGCGGGAATGAGCAGTTCTTC	CASSLLGGNEQFF
TRBV7-9	TRBD1	.	TRBJ2-1	TGTGCCAGCAGCCCACAGGGGGCATCCTACAATGAGCAGTTCTTC	CASSPQGASYNEQFF
TRBV27	TRBD1	few	TRBJ2-1	TGTGCCAGCAGTTTTCTGTTGAGGACAGGGGGTACTAATGAGCAGTTCTTC	CASSFLLRTGGTNEQFF
TRBV6-1	.	.	TRBJ1-2	TGTGCCAGCAGCACCGTCGGAGGGGGTGGCTATGGCTACACCTTC	CASSTVGGGGYGYTF
TRBV7-9	.	.	TRBJ2-7	TGTGCCAGCAGCTTACCATTAGACTACGAGCAGTACTTC	CASSLPLDYEQYF